This T cell receptor beta chain is from a study of T cells in Graves' hyperthyroidism and ophthalmopathy. From RNA transcripts, TCR beta CDR3 regions were amplified. First-round RT-PCR with HTBI primers amplified the TCR CDR3 region. TCRdb fed the multiplex PCR reads into MiXCR, producing one record per CDR3 protein. The sample carries hundreds of thousands of distinct CDR3 sequences, about 20% recorded once. The study's findings and limits: By a 13 V-J model, ophthalmopathy was set apart from stable hyperthyroidism.

On this clonotype itself: Its antigen is unidentified. An end of the junction differs from the germline gene, which may be a read error.

The CDR3 is 14 amino acids. Germline CDR1 reads SGHRS; CDR2 reads YFSETQ. The material sequenced was blood. This chain links TRBV5-1 with TRBJ1-2, with 9 bases that match TRBD1. The TCR comes from a man aged 35-49 years with Graves' ophthalmopathy. The CDR3 is CASSPDRGGYGYTF. The CDR3 coding sequence is TGTGCCAGCAGCCCGGACAGGGGAGGCTATGGCTACACCTTC.